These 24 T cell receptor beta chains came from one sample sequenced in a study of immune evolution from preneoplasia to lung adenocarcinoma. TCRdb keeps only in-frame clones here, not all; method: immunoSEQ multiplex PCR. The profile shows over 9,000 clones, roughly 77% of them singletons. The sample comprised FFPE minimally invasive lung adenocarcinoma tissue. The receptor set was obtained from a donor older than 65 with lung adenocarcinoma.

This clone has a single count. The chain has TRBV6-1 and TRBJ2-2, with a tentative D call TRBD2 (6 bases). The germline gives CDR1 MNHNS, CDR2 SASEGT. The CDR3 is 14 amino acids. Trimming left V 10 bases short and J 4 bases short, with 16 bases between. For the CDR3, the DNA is TGTGCCACCCGGTTCGGAGGGTCCACCGGGGAGCTGTTTTTT. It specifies CATRFGGSTGELFF.

CDR3 nucleotides: TGTGCCAGCAGTTTAGTGACAGACATTGAGCCCCAGCATTTT. This sequence encodes CASSLVTDIEPQHF. The chain couples TRBV28 to TRBJ1-5, with a tentative D call TRBD1 (5 bases). The germline CDR1 and CDR2 sequences are MDHEN and SYDVKM. This CDR3 spans 14 amino acids. The ends were cut back, 2 bases at V and 8 bases at J, with 13 bases in the middle.

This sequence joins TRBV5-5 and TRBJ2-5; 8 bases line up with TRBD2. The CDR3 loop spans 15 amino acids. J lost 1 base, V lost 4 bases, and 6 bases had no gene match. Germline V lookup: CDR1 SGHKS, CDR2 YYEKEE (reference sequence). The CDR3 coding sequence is TGTGCCAGCAGCCTAAGCGGGAGTCCCCAAGAGACCCAGTACTTC. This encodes CASSLSGSPQETQYF.

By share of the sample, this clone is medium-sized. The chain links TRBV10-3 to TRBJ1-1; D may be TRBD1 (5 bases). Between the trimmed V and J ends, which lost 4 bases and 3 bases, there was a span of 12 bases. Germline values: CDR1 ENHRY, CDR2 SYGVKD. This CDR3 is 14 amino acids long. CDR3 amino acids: CAISGRGRDTEAFF. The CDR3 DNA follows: TGTGCCATCAGTGGAAGGGGACGGGACACTGAAGCTTTCTTT.

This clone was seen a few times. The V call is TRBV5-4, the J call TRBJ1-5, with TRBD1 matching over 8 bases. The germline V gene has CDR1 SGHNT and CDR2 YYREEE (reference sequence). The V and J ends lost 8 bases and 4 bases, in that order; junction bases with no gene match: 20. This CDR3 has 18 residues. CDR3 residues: CASFPAGTGGGVNQPQHF. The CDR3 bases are TGTGCCAGTTTTCCGGCCGGGACAGGAGGAGGGGTTAATCAGCCCCAGCATTTT.

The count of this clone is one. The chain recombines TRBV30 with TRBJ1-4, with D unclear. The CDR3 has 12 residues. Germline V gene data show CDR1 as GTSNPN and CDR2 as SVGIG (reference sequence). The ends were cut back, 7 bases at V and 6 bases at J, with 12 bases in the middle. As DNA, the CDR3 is TGTGCCTTCCGGGCTTTCGATGAAAAACTGTTTTTT. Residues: CAFRAFDEKLFF.

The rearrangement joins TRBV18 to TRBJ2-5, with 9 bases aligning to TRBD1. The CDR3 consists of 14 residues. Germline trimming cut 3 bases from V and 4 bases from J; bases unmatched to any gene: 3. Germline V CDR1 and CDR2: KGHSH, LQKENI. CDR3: CASSPGQGRETQYF. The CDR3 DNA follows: TGTGCCAGCTCACCGGGACAGGGACGAGAGACCCAGTACTTC.

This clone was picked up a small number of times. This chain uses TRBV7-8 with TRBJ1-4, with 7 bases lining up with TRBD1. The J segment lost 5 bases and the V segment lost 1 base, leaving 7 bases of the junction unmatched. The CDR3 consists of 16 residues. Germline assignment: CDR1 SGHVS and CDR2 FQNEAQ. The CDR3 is CASSLVFQGGNEKLFF. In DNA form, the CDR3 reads TGTGCCAGCAGCTTAGTTTTTCAGGGGGGAAATGAAAAACTGTTTTTT.

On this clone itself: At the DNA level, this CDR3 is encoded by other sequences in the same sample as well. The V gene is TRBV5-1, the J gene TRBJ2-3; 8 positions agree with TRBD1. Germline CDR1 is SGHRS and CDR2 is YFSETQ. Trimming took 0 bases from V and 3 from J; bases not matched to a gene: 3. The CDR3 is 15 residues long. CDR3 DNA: TGCGCCAGCAGCTTGGGGACAGGGCATACAGATACGCAGTATTTT. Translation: CASSLGTGHTDTQYF. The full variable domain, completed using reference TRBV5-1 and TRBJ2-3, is KAGVTQTPRYLIKTRGQQVTLSCSPISGHRSVSWYQQTPGQGLQFLFEYFSETQRNKGNFPGRFSGRQFSNSRSEMNVSTLELGDSALYLCASSLGTGHTDTQYFGPGTRLTVL.

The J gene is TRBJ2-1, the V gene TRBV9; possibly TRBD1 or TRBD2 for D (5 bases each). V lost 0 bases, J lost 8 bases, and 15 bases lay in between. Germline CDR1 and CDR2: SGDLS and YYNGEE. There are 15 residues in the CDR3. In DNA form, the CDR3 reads TGTGCCAGCAGCGTAGGGTTAGGGGTGAGGGATGAGCAGTTCTTC. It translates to CASSVGLGVRDEQFF.

The CDR3 DNA follows: TGTGCCAGCAGCTTAGATCCACTAGCGGGGGCAAGGTCCTACGAGCAGTACTTC. This translates into CASSLDPLAGARSYEQYF. The J gene is TRBJ2-7, the V gene TRBV7-9; 11 nucleotides line up with TRBD2. The J segment lost 1 base and the V segment lost 1 base, leaving 9 bases of the junction unmatched. This CDR3 spans 18 amino acids. CDR1 and CDR2 (germline): SEHNR, FQNEAQ (reference sequence). Full variable domain (rest looked up from reference TRBV7-9 and TRBJ2-7): DTGVSQNPRHKITKRGQNVTFRCDPISEHNRLYWYRQTLGQGPEFLTYFQNEAQLEKSRLLSDRFSAERPKGSFSTLEIQRTEQGDSAMYLCASSLDPLAGARSYEQYFGPGTRLTVT.

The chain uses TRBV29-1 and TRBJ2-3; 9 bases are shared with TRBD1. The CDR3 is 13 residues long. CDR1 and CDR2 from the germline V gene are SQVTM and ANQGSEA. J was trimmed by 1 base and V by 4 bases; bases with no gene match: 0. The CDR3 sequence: CSVGTGGTDTQYF. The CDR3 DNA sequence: TGCAGCGTTGGGACAGGGGGCACAGATACGCAGTATTTT.

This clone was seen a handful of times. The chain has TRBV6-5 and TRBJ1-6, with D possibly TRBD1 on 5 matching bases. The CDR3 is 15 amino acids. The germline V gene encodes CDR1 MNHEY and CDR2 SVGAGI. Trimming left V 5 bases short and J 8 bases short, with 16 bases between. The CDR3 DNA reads TGTGCCAGCAGTCCGAACGGGGGTTGGTATTCACCCCTCCACTTT. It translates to CASSPNGGWYSPLHF.

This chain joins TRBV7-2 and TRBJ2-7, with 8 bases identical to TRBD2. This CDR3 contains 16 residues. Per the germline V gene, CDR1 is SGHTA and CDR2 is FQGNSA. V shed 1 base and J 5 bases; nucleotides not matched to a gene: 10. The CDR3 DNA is TGTGCCAGCAGCTTAGGGGTGGTACCGGGGGGGGACGAGCAGTACTTC. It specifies CASSLGVVPGGDEQYF. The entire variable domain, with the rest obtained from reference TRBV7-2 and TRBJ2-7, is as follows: GAGVSQSPSNKVTEKGKDVELRCDPISGHTALYWYRQSLGQGLEFLIYFQGNSAPDKSGLPSDRFSAERTGGSVSTLTIQRTQQEDSAVYLCASSLGVVPGGDEQYFGPGTRLTVT.

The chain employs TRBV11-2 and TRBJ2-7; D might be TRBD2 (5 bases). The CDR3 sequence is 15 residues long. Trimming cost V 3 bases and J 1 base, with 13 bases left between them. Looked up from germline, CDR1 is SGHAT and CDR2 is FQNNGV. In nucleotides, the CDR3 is TGTGCCAGCAGCTTCCGCCCCGGGGAATCCTACGAGCAGTACTTC. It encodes CASSFRPGESYEQYF. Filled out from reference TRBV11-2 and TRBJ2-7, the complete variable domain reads EAGVAQSPRYKIIEKRQSVAFWCNPISGHATLYWYQQILGQGPKLLIQFQNNGVVDDSQLPKDRFSAERLKGVDSTLKIQPAKLEDSAVYLCASSFRPGESYEQYFGPGTRLTVT.

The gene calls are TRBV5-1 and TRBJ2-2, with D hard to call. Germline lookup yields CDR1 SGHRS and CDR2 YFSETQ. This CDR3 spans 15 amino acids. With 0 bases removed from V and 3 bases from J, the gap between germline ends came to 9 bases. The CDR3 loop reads CASSLDGTYTGELFF. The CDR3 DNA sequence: TGCGCCAGCAGCTTGGATGGTACCTACACCGGGGAGCTGTTTTTT.

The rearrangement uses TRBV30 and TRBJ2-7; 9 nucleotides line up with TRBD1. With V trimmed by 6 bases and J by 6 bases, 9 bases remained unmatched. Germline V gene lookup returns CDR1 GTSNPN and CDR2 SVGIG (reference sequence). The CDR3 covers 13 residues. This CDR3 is CACLGTGLGEQYF. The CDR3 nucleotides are TGTGCCTGTTTGGGGACAGGGTTGGGCGAGCAGTACTTC.

CDR3 nucleotide sequence: TGTGCCAGTAGTATCACCGGACAGCACAGCCTAGCCAAAAACATTCAGTACTTC. Protein: CASSITGQHSLAKNIQYF. This chain links TRBV19 with TRBJ2-4, with D perhaps matching TRBD1 (6 bases). The V gene's germline CDR1 is LNHDA and CDR2 SQIVND (reference sequence). The CDR3 is 18 residues long. V was cut by 3 bases and J by 0 bases, with 18 bases left in between.

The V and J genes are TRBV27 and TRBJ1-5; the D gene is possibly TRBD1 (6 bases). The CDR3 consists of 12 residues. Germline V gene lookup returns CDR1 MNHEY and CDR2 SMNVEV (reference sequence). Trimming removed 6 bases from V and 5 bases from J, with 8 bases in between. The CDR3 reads CASRRGDQPQHF. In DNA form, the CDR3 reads TGTGCCAGCAGAAGGGGGGATCAGCCCCAGCATTTT.

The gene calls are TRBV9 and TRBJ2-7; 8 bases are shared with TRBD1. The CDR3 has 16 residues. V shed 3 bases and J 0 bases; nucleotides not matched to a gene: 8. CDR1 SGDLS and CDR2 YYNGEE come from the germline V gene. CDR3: CASSASNRGISYEQYF. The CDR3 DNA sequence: TGTGCCAGCAGCGCCTCTAACAGGGGGATCTCCTACGAGCAGTACTTC.

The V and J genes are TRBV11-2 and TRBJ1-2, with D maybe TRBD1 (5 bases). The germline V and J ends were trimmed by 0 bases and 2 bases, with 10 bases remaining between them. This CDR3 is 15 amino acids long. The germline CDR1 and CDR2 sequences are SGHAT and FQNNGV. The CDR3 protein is CASSLESGINYGYTF. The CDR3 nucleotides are TGTGCCAGCAGCTTAGAATCAGGGATAAACTATGGCTACACCTTC.

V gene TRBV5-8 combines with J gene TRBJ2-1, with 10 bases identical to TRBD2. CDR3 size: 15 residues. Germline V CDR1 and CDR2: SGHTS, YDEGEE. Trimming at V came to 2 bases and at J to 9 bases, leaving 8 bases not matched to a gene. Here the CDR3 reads CASSLLAGSVGEQFF. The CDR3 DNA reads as TGTGCCAGCAGCTTACTAGCGGGAAGTGTTGGTGAGCAGTTCTTC.

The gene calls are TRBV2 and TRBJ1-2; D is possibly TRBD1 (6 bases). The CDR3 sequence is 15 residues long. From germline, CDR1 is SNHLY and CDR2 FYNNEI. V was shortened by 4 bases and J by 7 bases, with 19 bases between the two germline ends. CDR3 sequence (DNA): TGTGCCAGCAGTGGGTACCCTCCCAGGGGCGGTGGCTACACCTTC. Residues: CASSGYPPRGGGYTF.

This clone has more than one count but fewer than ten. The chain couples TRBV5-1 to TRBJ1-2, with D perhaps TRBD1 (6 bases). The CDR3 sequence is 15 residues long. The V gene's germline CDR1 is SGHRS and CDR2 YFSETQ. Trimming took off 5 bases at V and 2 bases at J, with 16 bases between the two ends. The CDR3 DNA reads TGCGCCAGCAGGCGGACAGCTGCAGCCAACTATGGCTACACCTTC. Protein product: CASRRTAAANYGYTF. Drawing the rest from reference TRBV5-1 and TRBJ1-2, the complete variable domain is KAGVTQTPRYLIKTRGQQVTLSCSPISGHRSVSWYQQTPGQGLQFLFEYFSETQRNKGNFPGRFSGRQFSNSRSEMNVSTLELGDSALYLCASRRTAAANYGYTFGSGTRLTVV.